A single sample is the source of the 8 T cell receptor beta chains below, sequenced in a study of post-analysis software for immune sequencing data. Study-level points and caveats: Compared with controls, patients had more of 4 or 5 TRBV segments, including TRBV5-6, TRBV5-1 and TRBV20-1.

Unique molecular identifiers tagged the TCR beta cDNA libraries. Each CDR3 protein gets one entry after TCRdb re-called the PCR reads with MiXCR. The profile shows roughly 800,000 distinct CDR3 sequences, 25% to 30% of them singletons. These TCRs are of unknown antigen specificity. The sequenced sample was blood. The receptors shown here come from a girl aged 5-17 years with multiple sclerosis.

The rearrangement joins TRBV5-1 to TRBJ2-5; 7 bases fit TRBD1. The germline V gene encodes CDR1 SGHRS and CDR2 YFSETQ. CDR3 length: 16 residues. V trimming: 1 base; J trimming: 5 bases; junction bases outside the gene matches: 11. The CDR3 nucleotides are TGCGCCAGCAGCTTGTATTATGACAGGGCGAGGGAGACCCAGTACTTC. It translates to CASSLYYDRARETQYF.

This clonotype was seen a handful of times. V is TRBV7-2 and J is TRBJ2-1; TRBD1 agrees at 10 bases. The V gene's germline CDR1 is SGHTA and CDR2 FQGNSA. The CDR3 consists of 15 residues. Losses at the gene ends were 5 bases for V and 7 bases for J; bases not matched to a gene: 8. CDR3 in DNA: TGTGCCAGCAGCCCCTGGACAGGGGGAGGTAATGAGCAGTTCTTC. Its protein is CASSPWTGGGNEQFF.

The J gene is TRBJ2-3, the V gene TRBV4-2; 9 bases agree with TRBD2. CDR3 length: 17 residues. Germline V CDR1 and CDR2: LGHNA, YNFKEQ. V lost 4 bases to trimming and J lost 5 bases; unmatched junction nucleotides: 13. CDR3 protein: CASSPYSKRGALDTQYF. Written as DNA, the CDR3 is TGTGCCAGCAGCCCATATTCAAAGCGGGGGGCCCTAGATACGCAGTATTTT.

This sequence joins TRBV20-1 and TRBJ1-3; possible D gene TRBD1, 5 bases. Between the trimmed V and J ends, which lost 4 bases and 3 bases, there was a span of 16 bases. Germline V CDR1 and CDR2: DFQATT, SNEGSKA (reference sequence). The CDR3 has 15 amino acids. The CDR3 DNA reads TGCAGTGCTATCACACCCAACAGGCTTGGAAACACCATATATTTT. Its translation is CSAITPNRLGNTIYF.

This clonotype was detected ten times or more. This chain connects TRBV29-1 to TRBJ2-3; no reliable D call. This CDR3 contains 13 residues. V lost 4 bases to trimming and J lost 6 bases, with 14 bases between them. In germline, CDR1 is SQVTM, CDR2 ANQGSEA. The CDR3 nucleotides are TGCAGCGTTGTTGGACGTTCCGGGGATACGCAGTATTTT. Amino acids: CSVVGRSGDTQYF.

Here the CDR3 DNA reads TGTGCCAGCAGCCACCGACGGGGTGGGCAGTATTTT. Its protein is CASSHRRGGQYF. This chain joins TRBV7-6 and TRBJ2-3; D may be TRBD2 (5 bases). The CDR3 consists of 12 residues. Trimming shortened V by 5 bases and J by 11 bases, and 14 bases separated the two germline ends. Germline V gene data show CDR1 as SGHVS and CDR2 as FNYEAQ.

This clonotype was seen more than once but under ten times. The CDR3 DNA reads TGTGCCAGCAGCTTAACGGCTAGCGTAACCTACAATGAGCAGTTCTTC. Translated: CASSLTASVTYNEQFF. This chain links TRBV13 with TRBJ2-1; a weak D match, TRBD2 (6 bases). This CDR3 comprises 16 residues. Germline lookup yields CDR1 PRHDT and CDR2 FYEKMQ (reference sequence). Trimming shortened V by 2 bases and J by 2 bases, and 13 bases separated the two germline ends.

This clonotype was recorded at least ten times. This chain joins TRBV7-2 and TRBJ2-7, with D possibly called TRBD1 or TRBD2 (6 bases each). The V end lost 1 base, the J end lost 1 base, and 14 bases lay between the germline ends. Germline assignment: CDR1 SGHTA and CDR2 FQGNSA. The CDR3 length is 16 residues. CDR3 sequence: CASSLVGGGPSYEQYF. The DNA for the CDR3 is TGTGCCAGCAGCTTAGTCGGTGGGGGGCCGTCCTACGAGCAGTACTTC.